What follows describes a single TCR beta chain. What antigen it recognizes has not been identified. No qualities accompany the bases; no much larger clone lies one base away. This sample stems from a study of shared clonotypes between healthy human individuals (TCRdb year 2020). For the study in its entirety: The cohort comprised a couple of women and a few men aged 18 to 49 years. Per donor, three plates each were used for CD4 naive and CD4 memory, two for CD8 naive, and one for CD8 memory. Each donor's leukapheresis produced roughly between about 0.8 and 10 billion PBMCs. To estimate repertoire size and how much clonotypes are shared between individuals, the study performed deep sequencing of blood TCR repertoires from five healthy adults. To increase sequencing depth and limit assay-specific biases, TCR repertoire library preparation and sequencing were carried out by different laboratories using diverse techniques. The study at large found these results: Rarefaction of sorted-subset datasets indicated incomplete sequencing despite the large sequencing depth. Pairwise subsampling led to the expectation that sequencing depth would affect the degree of clonotype sharing among donors. Because the study included only a small number of donors, the genetic and exposure-history diversity represented was limited. Naive subsets generally had larger estimated clonotype richness than memory subsets did. Sharing across several donors was observed for 4.5% to 6.5% of naive CD4, over 3% of naive CD8, 2.3% of memory CD4, and roughly 0.4% of memory CD8 clonotypes. Compared with non-shared clonotypes, clonotypes shared by all four sorted-subset donors had higher generation probabilities. Sampling was restricted to blood, and TCR repertoires in tissues likely differ from the TCR repertoires found in blood.

The donors were healthy, HIV-negative adults who had no recently reported acute infections or vaccinations. Every donor was a Caucasian adult living in Nashville, Tennessee, USA. Magnetic negative selection was used to enrich CD4+ T cells, after which naive cells were positively selected on CD45RA and the negative fraction became the memory subset. After blood collection by leukapheresis, PBMCs were isolated using Ficoll-Histopaque density gradient centrifugation and then cryopreserved in the vapor phase of liquid nitrogen. Analytical flow cytometry was used to check the purity and quantity of every magnetically sorted T cell population. Genomic DNA was isolated from every sorted fraction and measured by UV absorbance on a Nanodrop 2000c. Using the deep immunoSEQ assay, TCR CDR3 regions were amplified from genomic DNA by multiplex PCR. Extracted genomic DNA from each cell subset was distributed evenly across all wells of several immunoSEQ 96-well plates, and each plate was treated as a replicate. For sorted subsets, approximately 200 ng of genomic DNA, equivalent to around 29,000 T cell genomes, went into each replicate PCR. Purified libraries were measured with a Qubit 3.0 fluorometer, size-checked on a Bioanalyzer 2100, and measured again with the KAPA Library Quantification kit. Every immunoSEQ 96-well plate was sequenced on a dedicated single-read 150-cycle Illumina NextSeq 550 flow cell. As for how the authors treated the data: The immunoSEQ output contained only junctional sequences without quality scores, so filtering could not match that applied to full-length reads. To assign V/J genes and CDR3, sequences were annotated against IMGT germline references using PyIR, a Python wrapper for IgBLAST v1.9. Reads were filtered out if the reads had weak V/J assignments (E-value above 1e-6), no CDR3, stop codons, out-of-frame junctions, or ambiguous translated residues. V3J clonotypes were defined as sequences sharing the same inferred V gene, J gene, and CDR3 amino acid sequence. Percentage overlap between repertoires was calculated by dividing the number of shared unique clonotypes by the size of the smaller repertoire. RTK rarefaction, the Chao1 estimator, and Recon v2.1 estimates of unobserved clonotypes were used to assess repertoire richness. OLGA was used to compute generation probabilities for all TCRbeta clonotypes that the gDNA method yielded from several donors. Drawn from immuneACCESS, this table holds only the in-frame rearrangements with V and J called that TCRdb kept. Clones are partly lost; checked studies trace under half to an unresolved V gene and leave the rest unexplained. That table supplies the V and J calls and clone size; D and trimming were determined from the DNA. This sample lists 2 million or so clones; around 95% were detected once. In total, the top ten clones hold about 0.13% of the sample.

The CDR3 numbers 14 residues from cysteine through phenylalanine. The read is trimmed to its CDR3 DNA, 42 bases read in frame from base 1. The germline V gene (reference sequence) sets CDR1 to LNHDA and CDR2 to SQIVND. Trimming leaves V shorter by 4 bases and J shorter by 4 bases, with the junction holding 3 bases beyond the gene matches. The chain is assembled from TRBV19 and TRBJ2-3; TRBD1 aligns with 9 central bases. Sequenced sample: naive CD4+ T cells sorted from blood. The meaning of the sample's cell subset or site label: CD45RA+ positively selected. The TCR comes from a man younger than 30 in good health. For the CDR3, the sequence is CASSNRDRADTQYF. The base sequence is TGTGCCAGTAGTAACCGGGACAGGGCAGATACGCAGTATTTT.